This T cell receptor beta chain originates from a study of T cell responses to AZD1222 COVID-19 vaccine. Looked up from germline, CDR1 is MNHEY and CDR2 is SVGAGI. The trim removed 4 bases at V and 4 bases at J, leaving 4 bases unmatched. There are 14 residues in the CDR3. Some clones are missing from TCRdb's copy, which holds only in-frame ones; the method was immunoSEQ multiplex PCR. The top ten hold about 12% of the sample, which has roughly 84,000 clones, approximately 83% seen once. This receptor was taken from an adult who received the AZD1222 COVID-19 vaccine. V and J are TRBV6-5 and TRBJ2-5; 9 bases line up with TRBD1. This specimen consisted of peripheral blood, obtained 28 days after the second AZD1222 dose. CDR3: CASSSQGARETQYF. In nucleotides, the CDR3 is TGTGCCAGCAGTTCACAGGGGGCACGAGAGACCCAGTACTTC.